These T cell receptor beta chains were read from a single sample in a study of blood T cell repertoires in COVID-19. Clones were sequenced by immunoSEQ multiplex PCR, and TCRdb holds only the in-frame ones, with some missing. Among 260,000 or so clones listed, 83% were seen once. The material sequenced was peripheral blood. The receptors originated from a man older than 75 with acute or convalescent COVID-19. CDR3s include the opening cysteine and the closing phenylalanine or tryptophan. D genes are given only for firm matches. Rows may omit the clone size; those that give it use once, few, many or a size class.

j_call | clone_size | v_call | d_call | cdr3_aa | cdr3_nt
TRBJ2-2 | - | TRBV6-5 | - | CASSPTRVVPGELFF | TGTGCCAGCAGCCCCACCAGGGTAGTGCCCGGGGAGCTGTTTTTT
TRBJ1-6 | - | TRBV3-1/TRBV3-2 | TRBD1 | CASSQATGMGSPLHF | TGTGCCAGCAGCCAAGCGACAGGGATGGGATCACCCCTCCACTTT
TRBJ2-5 | - | TRBV6-2/TRBV6-3 | TRBD1 | CASSRTGGETQYF | TGTGCCAGCAGCCGGACAGGGGGAGAGACCCAGTACTTC
TRBJ2-7 | - | TRBV10-2 | - | CASRGGLIRDEQYF | TGCGCCAGCAGGGGGGGATTGATTCGGGACGAGCAGTACTTC
TRBJ2-5 | - | TRBV7-9 | TRBD1 | CASSLGTGRQETQYF | TGTGCCAGCAGCTTGGGGACAGGGAGGCAAGAGACCCAGTACTTC
TRBJ2-3 | - | TRBV30 | TRBD2 | CAWSPASGGFSTDTQYF | TGTGCCTGGAGTCCAGCTAGCGGGGGGTTTAGCACAGATACGCAGTATTTT
TRBJ2-5 | - | TRBV12-3/TRBV12-4 | - | CASSLGGSGTQYF | TGTGCCAGCAGTTTAGGAGGGTCAGGGACCCAGTACTTC
TRBJ2-5 | - | TRBV7-6 | TRBD2 | CASSLVASGGQTQYF | TGTGCCAGCAGCTTAGTGGCTAGCGGGGGTCAGACCCAGTACTTC
TRBJ2-7 | - | TRBV11-2 | TRBD2 | CASSSSGLAGGPSYEQYF | TGTGCCAGCAGCTCCTCTGGACTAGCGGGAGGGCCCTCCTACGAGCAGTACTTC
TRBJ2-6 | - | TRBV19 | - | CASSMGRLSGANVLTF | TGTGCCAGTAGTATGGGCAGACTATCTGGGGCCAACGTCCTGACTTTC
TRBJ1-1 | - | TRBV6-6 | TRBD1 | CASSPKVPGQGWNTEAFF | TGTGCCAGCAGTCCAAAGGTCCCGGGACAGGGATGGAACACTGAAGCTTTCTTT
TRBJ1-1 | - | TRBV11-1 | TRBD1 | CASSSTGGRSEAFF | TGTGCCAGCAGCTCGACAGGGGGTCGGAGTGAAGCTTTCTTT
TRBJ2-7 | - | TRBV7-2 | - | CASSLVLRVEQYF | TGTGCCAGCAGCTTAGTGCTCCGGGTTGAGCAGTACTTC
TRBJ2-5 | - | TRBV24-1 | TRBD2 | CATSDAGETRETQYF | TGTGCCACCAGTGATGCGGGGGAGACTCGAGAGACCCAGTACTTC
TRBJ1-2 | - | TRBV5-5 | - | CASSLDQAYYGYTF | TGTGCCAGCAGCTTGGACCAGGCCTACTATGGCTACACCTTC
TRBJ2-2 | few | TRBV9 | - | CASRGQVNTGELFF | TGTGCCAGCAGGGGGCAGGTCAACACCGGGGAGCTGTTTTTT
TRBJ2-3 | - | TRBV7-3 | - | CASSKGVANTQYF | TGTGCCAGCTCCAAAGGAGTCGCGAATACGCAGTATTTT
TRBJ2-1 | - | TRBV5-4 | TRBD2 | CALGLDAYNEQFF | TGTGCCCTCGGACTAGACGCCTACAATGAGCAGTTCTTC
TRBJ2-1 | - | TRBV11-2 | TRBD1 | CASSAGQGGYNEQFF | TGTGCCAGCAGCGCAGGACAGGGGGGGTACAATGAGCAGTTCTTC
TRBJ2-7 | - | TRBV24-1 | - | CATGTVYEQYF | TGTGCCACCGGTACGGTATACGAGCAGTACTTC
TRBJ2-1 | - | TRBV6-1 | TRBD2 | CASSARLAGGSSYNEQFF | TGTGCCAGCAGTGCCCGACTAGCGGGGGGAAGCTCCTACAATGAGCAGTTCTTC
TRBJ2-2 | once | TRBV27 | TRBD2 | CASSHGTSGSGELFF | TGTGCCAGCAGTCACGGGACTAGCGGTTCCGGGGAGCTGTTTTTT
TRBJ2-2 | - | TRBV7-6 | TRBD2 | CASSVTSGTNTGELFF | TGTGCCAGCAGCGTCACTAGCGGGACGAACACCGGGGAGCTGTTTTTT
TRBJ1-4 | - | TRBV18 | TRBD1 | CASSPKGQGNEKLFF | TGTGCCAGCTCACCTAAGGGACAGGGAAATGAAAAACTGTTTTTT
TRBJ1-3 | - | TRBV2 | - | CASSVNIPGNTIYF | TGTGCCAGCAGTGTTAATATTCCTGGAAACACCATATATTTT
TRBJ2-2 | - | TRBV11-2 | TRBD2 | CASSLQGTSVPGELFF | TGTGCCAGCAGCTTACAGGGCACTAGCGTTCCCGGGGAGCTGTTTTTT
TRBJ1-3 | - | TRBV30 | - | CAWSVVLSSGNTIYF | TGTGCCTGGAGTGTAGTCCTTAGCTCTGGAAACACCATATATTTT
TRBJ1-6 | - | TRBV19 | TRBD1 | CASSPVTGASSYNSPLHF | TGTGCCAGTAGTCCAGTGACAGGGGCGAGCTCCTATAATTCACCCCTCCACTTT
TRBJ2-1 | - | TRBV28 | - | CASSPSYNEQFF | TGTGCCAGCAGCCCATCCTACAATGAGCAGTTCTTC
TRBJ2-4 | - | TRBV3-1/TRBV3-2 | TRBD2 | CASSQNPGTINIQYF | TGTGCCAGCAGCCAAAACCCCGGGACTATCAACATTCAGTACTTC
TRBJ1-6 | few | TRBV3-1/TRBV3-2 | TRBD1 | CASSLRTGHNSPLHF | TGTGCCAGCAGCCTAAGGACAGGCCATAATTCACCCCTCCACTTT
TRBJ2-1 | - | TRBV5-1 | - | CASSEVAPYNEQFF | TGCGCCAGCAGCGAAGTAGCGCCTTACAATGAGCAGTTCTTC
TRBJ2-3 | - | TRBV15 | - | CATSRDPNQGTDTQYF | TGTGCCACCAGCAGAGATCCGAATCAGGGCACAGATACGCAGTATTTT
TRBJ1-1 | - | TRBV3-1/TRBV3-2 | TRBD1 | CASSQAPGTVMNTEAFF | TGTGCCAGCAGCCAAGCACCCGGGACAGTCATGAACACTGAAGCTTTCTTT
TRBJ1-5 | - | TRBV18 | TRBD1 | CASSPTGDHRQPQHF | TGTGCCAGCTCACCAACAGGGGACCACCGTCAGCCCCAGCATTTT
TRBJ1-1 | - | TRBV30 | - | CAWSADSYTEAFF | TGTGCCTGGAGTGCCGACAGTTACACTGAAGCTTTCTTT
TRBJ2-7 | - | TRBV27 | TRBD1 | CASSWTGQGYEQYF | TGTGCCAGCAGTTGGACAGGGCAGGGCTACGAGCAGTACTTC
TRBJ2-2 | few | TRBV4-1 | - | CASSQGQFNTGELFF | TGCGCCAGCAGCCAAGGGCAGTTTAACACCGGGGAGCTGTTTTTT
TRBJ2-7 | once | TRBV27 | - | CASSLSLGSGSSYEQYF | TGTGCCAGCAGTTTATCTCTCGGGAGTGGGAGCTCCTACGAGCAGTACTTC
TRBJ2-5 | few | TRBV5-1 | TRBD1 | CASRQSGTVETQYF | TGCGCCAGCAGACAATCCGGGACAGTGGAGACCCAGTACTTC
TRBJ1-2 | - | TRBV11-2 | TRBD1 | CASSLGGTVNYGYTF | TGTGCCAGCAGCTTAGGTGGGACAGTAAACTATGGCTACACCTTC
TRBJ1-5 | - | TRBV30 | - | CAWSTPAVPVNQPQHF | TGTGCCTGGAGTACGCCAGCGGTCCCTGTAAATCAGCCCCAGCATTTT
TRBJ1-5 | - | TRBV4-2 | - | CASSHSRGRDQPQHF | TGTGCCAGCAGCCACAGTAGGGGGAGGGATCAGCCCCAGCATTTT
TRBJ2-5 | - | TRBV18 | - | CASSPLQQETQYF | TGTGCCAGCTCACCTTTACAGCAGGAGACCCAGTACTTC
TRBJ2-5 | - | TRBV28 | - | CASRPGADSGETQYF | TGTGCCAGCAGGCCGGGTGCGGACAGTGGGGAGACCCAGTACTTC
TRBJ2-7 | - | TRBV5-1 | TRBD1 | CASSPRTGGYEQYF | TGCGCCAGCAGCCCCCGGACAGGGGGCTACGAGCAGTACTTC